This T cell receptor (beta chain) was identified during a study of blood T cell repertoires in COVID-19 (dated by TCRdb to the early 2020s). Concerning the study at large: Samples covering the acute and convalescent phases of COVID-19 were provided by collaborators in the United States, Italy and Spain. A freely available public database, intended as a resource for researchers studying the immune response to SARS-CoV-2, is where the repertoires were released. Where available, HLA class I and class II types were taken from metadata supplied by the sample provider and were not determined by assay-based typing. The material from the prospective study consisted of cDNA or gDNA derived from T cells, B-cell-depleted T cells, or PBMCs. Samples came from the ongoing ImmuneRACE study (first 160 participants) plus 1,254 subjects from 6 global collaborators. Deeply sampled blood TCRbeta repertoires from subjects exposed to, actively infected with, or recovered from COVID-19 were included in the dataset. The sample metadata nearly always contained a de-identified subject ID, COVID-19 status, age in years and sex.

Results and caveats for the whole study, not just this receptor: How much clinical and demographic metadata was included differed by source and by participant, and the metadata was provided uncurated.

The CDR3 runs 17 amino acids, cysteine and phenylalanine included. Of the read, only the CDR3 DNA is kept; its 51 bases are in frame from base 1. Here V drops 6 bases and J drops 3 bases, and the junction holds 13 bases not matched to any gene. CDR1 and CDR2 were assigned from the germline V gene (reference sequence) as GTSNPN and SVGIG. One collaborating source in Seattle enrolled patients during active infection and followed them longitudinally through the course of disease. The collaborating institutions used their own protocols to collect whole blood in K2EDTA tubes. For TCRbeta analysis, collaborators shipped samples as frozen whole blood, isolated PBMCs, or DNA extracted from either of those sample types. TCRbeta CDR3 regions were amplified from genomic DNA by means of the immunoSEQ Assay, a bias-controlled multiplex PCR. In the original analysis: The number of nucleated cells in each sample was estimated by amplification of reference gene primers within the assay. Sequence reads were collapsed and filtered to measure the absolute abundance of every unique TCRbeta CDR3 rearrangement. For each sample, productive Simpson clonality was calculated as the square root of Simpson's diversity index across productive rearrangements. TCRdb provides this immuneACCESS table in a form limited to in-frame rearrangements. Some clones are lacking; in checked studies, under half of them reflect an unresolved V gene, and why the rest are absent is not known. V, J and clone size are those of that table, while D and trimming were read from the DNA. Counted in this sample were about 300,000 clones; nearly 90% of them appeared once. The ten most abundant clones make up less than 2% of the sample.

Regarding this clone: What this receptor recognizes is not known. No base-level quality is on record; no much larger clone is a single base apart.

This sequence uses TRBV30 and TRBJ1-4, with 10 bases matching TRBD1. The sequence came from a woman between 25 and 40 years old with COVID-19, enrolled during active disease. Sample: peripheral blood. CDR3 region: CACNPLGQGDSNEKLFF. The DNA sequence reads TGTGCCTGTAACCCATTAGGACAGGGGGATTCTAATGAAAAACTGTTTTTT.